This T cell receptor (beta chain) was documented in a study of tumor and adjacent non-tumor tissue in lung cancer. This sample's RNA came from whole unsorted tissue. Distant lung tissue was collected more than 3 cm away from the tumor edge. This clonotype came up many times. The ends lost 6 bases at V and 6 bases at J; junction bases unmatched: 7. The CDR3 sequence is 14 residues long. CDR1 and CDR2 (germline): MDHEN, SYDVKM. Three rounds of nested PCR, following a modified ARM-PCR protocol, produced the TCRbeta library. MiXCR, run by TCRdb on the multiplex PCR reads, gives a single entry per CDR3 protein. Found here are tens of thousands of distinct CDR3 sequences, around 64% of them singletons; the top ten hold approximately 30%.

Sequenced material: distant non-tumor lung tissue. This chain uses TRBV28 with TRBJ1-1; TRBD1 agrees at 10 bases. The receptor's source is a woman in her 70s with non-small cell lung cancer. The CDR3 loop is CASSAGTGAAEAFF. CDR3 nucleotides: TGTGCCAGCAGCGCCGGGACAGGGGCGGCTGAAGCTTTCTTT.